This note documents a single T cell receptor beta chain sequence. Its antigen is not identified. Per the germline V gene, CDR1 is LGHNA and CDR2 is YNFKEQ. V lost 1 base and J lost 6; bases outside the gene matches: 6. The CDR3 length is 16 residues. This sample was taken from a study of Tregs in tolerant kidney transplant recipients. Study observations and caveats: This study did not directly address biological reproducibility.

Sequencing was performed with immunoSEQ multiplex PCR; in TCRdb, only in-frame clones are kept and a portion is missing. The sample holds 200,000 to 300,000 clones, roughly 84% seen once. The sequencing input was CD4+ T cells from blood. This TCR came from a human donor in good health. The gene calls are TRBV4-2 and TRBJ2-3, with TRBD1 matching over 11 bases. The CDR3 region is CASSQGGTGGLDTQYF. The CDR3 DNA is TGTGCCAGCAGCCAAGGAGGGACAGGGGGATTGGATACGCAGTATTTT.